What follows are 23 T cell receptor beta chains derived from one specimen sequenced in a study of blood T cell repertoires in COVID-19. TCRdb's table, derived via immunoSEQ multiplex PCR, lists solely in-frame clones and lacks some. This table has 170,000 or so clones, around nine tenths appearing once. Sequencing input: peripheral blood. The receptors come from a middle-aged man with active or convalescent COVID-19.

The CDR3 nucleotides read TGTGCCAGCAGTCCGCAAAATACAGGGACCTATGGCTACACCTTC. It codes for CASSPQNTGTYGYTF. The rearrangement joins TRBV28 to TRBJ1-2, with a possible D match to TRBD1 (6 bases). V lost 5 bases to trimming and J lost 4 bases, with 17 bases between them. Looked up from germline, CDR1 is MDHEN and CDR2 is SYDVKM. The CDR3 contains 15 residues.

CDR3 loop: CASGFGDGYTF. The CDR3 bases are TGTGCTAGTGGTTTCGGGGATGGCTACACCTTC. The chain has TRBV12-5 and TRBJ1-2; D is unresolved. V lost 3 bases, J lost 6 bases, and 5 bases lay in between. There are 11 residues in the CDR3. Germline V gene lookup returns CDR1 LGHNT and CDR2 FRNRAP.

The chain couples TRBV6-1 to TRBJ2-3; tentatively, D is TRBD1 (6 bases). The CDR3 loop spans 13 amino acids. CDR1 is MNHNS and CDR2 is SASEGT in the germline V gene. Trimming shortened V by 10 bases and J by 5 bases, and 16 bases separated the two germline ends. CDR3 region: CATGGQQEDTQYF. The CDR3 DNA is TGTGCCACCGGCGGACAGCAGGAAGATACGCAGTATTTT.

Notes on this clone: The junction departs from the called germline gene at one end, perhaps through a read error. The CDR3 region is CCFKGDEAKETQYF. Here the CDR3 DNA reads TGCTGTTTTAAGGGGGACGAAGCGAAAGAGACCCAGTACTTC. This sequence joins TRBV11-3 and TRBJ2-5, with D possibly TRBD1 on 6 matching bases. The CDR3 spans 14 residues. CDR1 SGHNT and CDR2 YENEEA come from the germline V gene.

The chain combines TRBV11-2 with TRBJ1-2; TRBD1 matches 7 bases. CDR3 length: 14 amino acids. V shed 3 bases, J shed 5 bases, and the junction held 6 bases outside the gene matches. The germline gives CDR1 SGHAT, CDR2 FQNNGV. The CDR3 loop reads CASSFRQGVYGYTF. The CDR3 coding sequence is TGTGCCAGCAGCTTTCGACAGGGAGTGTATGGCTACACCTTC.

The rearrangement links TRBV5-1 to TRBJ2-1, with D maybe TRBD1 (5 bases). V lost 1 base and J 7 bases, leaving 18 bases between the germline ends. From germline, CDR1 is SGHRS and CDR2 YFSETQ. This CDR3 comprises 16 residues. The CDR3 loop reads CASSLKTASRRNEQFF. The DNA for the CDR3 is TGCGCCAGCAGCTTGAAGACAGCCTCGAGACGTAATGAGCAGTTCTTC.

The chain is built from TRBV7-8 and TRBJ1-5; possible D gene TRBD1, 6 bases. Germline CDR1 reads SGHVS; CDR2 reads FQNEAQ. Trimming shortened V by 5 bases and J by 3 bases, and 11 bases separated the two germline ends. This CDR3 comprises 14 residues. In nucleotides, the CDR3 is TGTGCCAGCAGCCCCCGGACAGACAATCAGCCCCAGCATTTT. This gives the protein CASSPRTDNQPQHF.

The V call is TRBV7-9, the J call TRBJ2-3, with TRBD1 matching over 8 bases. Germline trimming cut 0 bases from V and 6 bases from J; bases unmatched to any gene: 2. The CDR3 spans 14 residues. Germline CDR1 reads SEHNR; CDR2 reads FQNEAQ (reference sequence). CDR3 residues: CASSLAYRGDTQYF. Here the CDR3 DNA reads TGTGCCAGCAGCTTAGCCTACAGGGGGGATACGCAGTATTTT.

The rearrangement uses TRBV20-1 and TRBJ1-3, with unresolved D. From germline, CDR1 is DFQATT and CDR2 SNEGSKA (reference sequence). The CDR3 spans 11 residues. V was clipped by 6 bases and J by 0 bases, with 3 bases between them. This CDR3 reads CSASSGNTIYF. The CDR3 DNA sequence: TGCAGTGCCTCCTCTGGAAACACCATATATTTT.

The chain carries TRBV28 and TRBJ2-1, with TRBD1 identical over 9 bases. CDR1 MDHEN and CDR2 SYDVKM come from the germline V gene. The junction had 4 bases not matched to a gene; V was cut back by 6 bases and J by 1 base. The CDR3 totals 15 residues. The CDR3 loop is CASRTGGGSYNEQFF. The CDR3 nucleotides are TGTGCCAGCAGGACAGGGGGAGGGTCCTACAATGAGCAGTTCTTC.

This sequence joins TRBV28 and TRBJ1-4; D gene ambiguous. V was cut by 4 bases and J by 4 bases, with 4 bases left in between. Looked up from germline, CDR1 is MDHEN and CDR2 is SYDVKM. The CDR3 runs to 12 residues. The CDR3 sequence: CASSSGNEKLFF. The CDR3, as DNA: TGTGCCAGCAGTTCGGGTAATGAAAAACTGTTTTTT.

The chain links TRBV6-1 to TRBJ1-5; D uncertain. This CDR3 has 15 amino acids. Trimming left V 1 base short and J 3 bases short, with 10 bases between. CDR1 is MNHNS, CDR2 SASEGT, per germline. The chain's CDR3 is CASSEDFSDNQPQHF. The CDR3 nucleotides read TGTGCCAGCAGTGAAGATTTTTCAGACAATCAGCCCCAGCATTTT.

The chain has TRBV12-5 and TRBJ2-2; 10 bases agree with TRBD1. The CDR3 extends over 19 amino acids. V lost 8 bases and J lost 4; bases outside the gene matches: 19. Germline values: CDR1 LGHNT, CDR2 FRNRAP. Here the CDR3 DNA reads TGTGCTAGTACTCCATTCCCTGACAGGGGGCGATGGAGCACCGGGGAGCTGTTTTTT. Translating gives CASTPFPDRGRWSTGELFF.

The CDR3 is CASSLGSRPNSYEQYF. DNA for the CDR3: TGTGCCAGCAGCTTGGGGTCTAGACCTAACTCCTACGAGCAGTACTTC. This chain uses TRBV5-4 with TRBJ2-7; D is undetermined. This CDR3 comprises 16 residues. V lost 0 bases and J 0 bases, leaving 13 bases between the germline ends. Per the germline V gene, CDR1 is SGHNT and CDR2 is YYREEE (reference sequence).

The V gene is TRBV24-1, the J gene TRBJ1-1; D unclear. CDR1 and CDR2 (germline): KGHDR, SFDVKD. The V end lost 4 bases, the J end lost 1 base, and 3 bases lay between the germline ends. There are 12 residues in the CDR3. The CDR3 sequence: CATSDRNTEAFF. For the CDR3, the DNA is TGTGCCACCAGTGACAGGAACACTGAAGCTTTCTTT.

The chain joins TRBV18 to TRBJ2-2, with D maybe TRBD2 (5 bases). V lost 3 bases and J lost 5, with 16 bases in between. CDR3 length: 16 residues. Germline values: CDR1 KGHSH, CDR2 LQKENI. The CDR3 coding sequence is TGTGCCAGCTCACCGATCCACGGAGACTATACCGGGGAGCTGTTTTTT. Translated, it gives CASSPIHGDYTGELFF.

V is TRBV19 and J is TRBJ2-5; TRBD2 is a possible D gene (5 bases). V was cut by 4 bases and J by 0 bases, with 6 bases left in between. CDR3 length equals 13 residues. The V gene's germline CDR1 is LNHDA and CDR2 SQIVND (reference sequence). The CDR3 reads CASSTGYQETQYF. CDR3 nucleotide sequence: TGTGCCAGTAGTACGGGGTACCAAGAGACCCAGTACTTC.

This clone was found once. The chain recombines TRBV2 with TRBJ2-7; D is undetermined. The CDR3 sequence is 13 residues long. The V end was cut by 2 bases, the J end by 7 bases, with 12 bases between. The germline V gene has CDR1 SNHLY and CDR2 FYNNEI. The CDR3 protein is CASSEPGNGEQYF. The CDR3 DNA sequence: TGTGCCAGCAGTGAACCGGGTAACGGGGAGCAGTACTTC.

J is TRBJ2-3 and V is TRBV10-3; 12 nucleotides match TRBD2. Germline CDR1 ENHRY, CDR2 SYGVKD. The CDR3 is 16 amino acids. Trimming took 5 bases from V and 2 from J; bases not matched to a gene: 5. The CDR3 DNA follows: TGTGCCATCAGTCCACTAGCGGGGGGCAACACAGATACGCAGTATTTT. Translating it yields CAISPLAGGNTDTQYF.

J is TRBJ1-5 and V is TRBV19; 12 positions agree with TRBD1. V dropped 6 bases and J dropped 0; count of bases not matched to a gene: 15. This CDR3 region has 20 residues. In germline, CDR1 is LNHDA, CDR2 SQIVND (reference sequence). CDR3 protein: CASRPPRDRGRGISNQPQHF. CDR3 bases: TGTGCCAGTAGACCCCCACGGGACAGGGGGCGAGGGATTAGCAATCAGCCCCAGCATTTT.

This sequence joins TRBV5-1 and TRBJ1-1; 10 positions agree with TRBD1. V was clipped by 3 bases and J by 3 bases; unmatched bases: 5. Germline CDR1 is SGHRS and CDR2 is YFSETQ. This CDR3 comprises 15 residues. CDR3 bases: TGCGCCAGCAGCTCAACCGGGACAGGGGACACTGAAGCTTTCTTT. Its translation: CASSSTGTGDTEAFF. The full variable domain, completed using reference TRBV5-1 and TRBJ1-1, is KAGVTQTPRYLIKTRGQQVTLSCSPISGHRSVSWYQQTPGQGLQFLFEYFSETQRNKGNFPGRFSGRQFSNSRSEMNVSTLELGDSALYLCASSSTGTGDTEAFFGQGTRLTVV.

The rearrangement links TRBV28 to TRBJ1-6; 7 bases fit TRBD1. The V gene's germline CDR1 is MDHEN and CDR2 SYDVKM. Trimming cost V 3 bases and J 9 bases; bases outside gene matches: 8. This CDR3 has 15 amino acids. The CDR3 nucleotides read TGTGCCAGCAGTTTCCTCGACAGGGACGTTTCACCCCTCCACTTT. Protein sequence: CASSFLDRDVSPLHF.

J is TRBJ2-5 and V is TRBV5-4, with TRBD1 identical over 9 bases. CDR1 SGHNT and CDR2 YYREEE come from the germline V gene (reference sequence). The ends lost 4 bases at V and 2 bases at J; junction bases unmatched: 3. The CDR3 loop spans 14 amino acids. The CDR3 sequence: CASSRDRGQETQYF. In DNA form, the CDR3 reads TGTGCCAGCAGCCGTGACAGGGGGCAAGAGACCCAGTACTTC.